This TCR beta chain emerged from a study of blood T cell repertoires in COVID-19. Turning to the study itself: Donors in the United States, Italy and Spain gave samples during acute or convalescent COVID-19.

Assay: immunoSEQ multiplex PCR; the TCRdb copy retains only in-frame clones and omits some. The sample comprises hundreds of thousands of clones, 88% of which are singletons, and around 13% rests with the top ten. Trimming removed 7 bases from V and 4 bases from J; junction bases left unmatched: 6. CDR1 and CDR2 (germline): SNHLY, FYNNEI. The CDR3 runs 15 residues. The sequencing sample was made of peripheral blood. The sequence was collected from a woman aged 45-59 years with COVID-19, enrolled during active disease. The chain has TRBV2 and TRBJ1-5, with 11 bases identical to TRBD1. For the CDR3, the DNA is TGTGCCAGCACCCTGGGGACAGGGGGGAATCAGCCCCAGCATTTT. It codes for CASTLGTGGNQPQHF.